The present T cell receptor (beta chain) was sequenced within a study of T cell responses to AZD1222 COVID-19 vaccine. V was trimmed by 0 bases and J by 6 bases, leaving 13 bases between them. This CDR3 region has 15 residues. Looked up from germline, CDR1 is SGHRS and CDR2 is YFSETQ. A remark on this clone: Its cognate antigen is unknown.

The study's findings and limits: It should be noted that donors were predominantly white British and more often female, and clonal diversity was possibly underestimated. All repertoire sampling was performed exclusively after the peak T cell response.

The assay was immunoSEQ multiplex PCR, and TCRdb's table has in-frame clones only and misses some. Of 100,000 to 120,000 clones listed, 85% to 95% are singletons. This clonotype was obtained from an adult who received the AZD1222 COVID-19 vaccine. This chain uses TRBV5-1 with TRBJ2-1; weak D call: TRBD2 (7 bases). The input for sequencing was peripheral blood, taken 28 days after the second AZD1222 dose. CDR3 sequence: CASSLVGGPVNEQFF. The CDR3 DNA is TGCGCCAGCAGCTTGGTGGGGGGGCCAGTCAATGAGCAGTTCTTC. Filled out from reference TRBV5-1 and TRBJ2-1, the complete variable domain reads KAGVTQTPRYLIKTRGQQVTLSCSPISGHRSVSWYQQTPGQGLQFLFEYFSETQRNKGNFPGRFSGRQFSNSRSEMNVSTLELGDSALYLCASSLVGGPVNEQFFGPGTRLTVL.